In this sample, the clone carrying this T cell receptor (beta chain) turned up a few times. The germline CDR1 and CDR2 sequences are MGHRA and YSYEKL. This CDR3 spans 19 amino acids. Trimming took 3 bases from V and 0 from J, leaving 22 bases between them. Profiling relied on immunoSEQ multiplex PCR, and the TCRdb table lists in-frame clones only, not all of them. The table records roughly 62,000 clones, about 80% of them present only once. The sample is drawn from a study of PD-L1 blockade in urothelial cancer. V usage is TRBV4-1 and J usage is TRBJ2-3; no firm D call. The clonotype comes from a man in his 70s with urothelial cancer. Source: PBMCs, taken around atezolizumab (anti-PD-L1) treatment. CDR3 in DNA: TGCGCCAGCAGCCATCCCATACGACTTGAATCGGCTAGCACAGATACGCAGTATTTT. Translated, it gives CASSHPIRLESASTDTQYF.